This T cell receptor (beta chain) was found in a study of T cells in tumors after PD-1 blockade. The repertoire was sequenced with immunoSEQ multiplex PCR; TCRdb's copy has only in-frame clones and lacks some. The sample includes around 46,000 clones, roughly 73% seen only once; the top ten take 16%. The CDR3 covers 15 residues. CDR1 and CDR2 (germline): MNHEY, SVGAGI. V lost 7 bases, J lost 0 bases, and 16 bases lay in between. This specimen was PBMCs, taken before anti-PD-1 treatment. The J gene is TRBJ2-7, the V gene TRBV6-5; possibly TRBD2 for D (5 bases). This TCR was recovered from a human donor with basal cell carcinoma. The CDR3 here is CASNKDFSASYEQYF. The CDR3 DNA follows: TGTGCCAGCAATAAGGACTTTTCCGCCTCCTACGAGCAGTACTTC.